This is a list of T cell receptor beta chains from one sample in a study of immune characterization of retroperitoneal liposarcoma. TCRdb used MiXCR to reprocess the PCR reads, holding one entry per CDR3 protein. The sample holds roughly 20,000 distinct CDR3 sequences, 35% to 45% seen once. The sequenced sample consisted of blood. The source of these receptors is a male donor with retroperitoneal liposarcoma. Each CDR3 is given with its conserved first and last residue. D genes are given only for firm matches. Rows give clone size only sometimes, using once, few, many, or a class for an expanded clone.

size: -
J: TRBJ2-7
D: TRBD1
V: TRBV6-1
CDR3: CASRDSYSSYEQYF
DNA: TGTGCCAGCCGGGACAGCTATAGCTCCTACGAGCAGTACTTC

size: once
J: TRBJ2-7
D: TRBD1
V: TRBV5-1
CDR3: CASSRGTGDNEQYF
DNA: TGCGCCAGCAGCCGAGGGACAGGCGACAATGAGCAGTACTTC

size: -
J: TRBJ2-7
D: TRBD2
V: TRBV11-3
CDR3: CASSSLGTSGYEQYF
DNA: TGTGCCAGCAGCTCACTGGGGACTAGCGGTTACGAGCAGTACTTC

size: few
J: TRBJ2-7
D: TRBD1
V: TRBV27
CDR3: CASRQGIPYEQYF
DNA: TGTGCCAGCAGACAGGGGATCCCCTACGAGCAGTACTTC

size: -
J: TRBJ2-7
D: -
V: TRBV6-1
CDR3: CASSETEYGAYEQYF
DNA: TGTGCCAGCAGTGAAACGGAGTACGGAGCCTACGAGCAGTATTTC

size: many
J: TRBJ2-2
D: TRBD2
V: TRBV27
CDR3: CASRPAGGRGPGELFF
DNA: TGTGCCAGCAGACCAGCGGGCGGGAGAGGTCCCGGGGAGCTGTTTTTT

size: medium-sized
J: TRBJ2-6
D: -
V: TRBV7-2
CDR3: CASSLMADGANVLTF
DNA: TGTGCCAGCAGCTTAATGGCGGACGGGGCCAACGTCCTGACTTTC

size: -
J: TRBJ1-5
D: -
V: TRBV6-1
CDR3: CASSAAGSRPNQPQHF
DNA: TGTGCCAGCAGTGCGGCGGGGTCAAGGCCAAATCAGCCCCAGCATTTT

size: -
J: TRBJ2-7
D: -
V: TRBV4-1
CDR3: CASSHTGAAYEQYF
DNA: TGCGCCAGCAGCCATACGGGAGCAGCGTACGAGCAGTACTTC

size: -
J: TRBJ2-3
D: -
V: TRBV10-1
CDR3: CASQGLRGTDTQYF
DNA: TGCGCCAGCCAGGGACTCCGGGGGACAGATACGCAGTATTTT

size: -
J: TRBJ2-7
D: -
V: TRBV7-2
CDR3: CASSLSGQSSYEQYF
DNA: TGTGCCAGCAGCTTGTCAGGGCAGAGCTCCTACGAGCAGTACTTC

size: -
J: TRBJ2-7
D: -
V: TRBV15
CDR3: CATSRGGSAYEQYF
DNA: TGTGCCACCAGCAGAGGGGGGTCCGCCTACGAGCAGTACTTC

size: -
J: TRBJ2-1
D: -
V: TRBV28
CDR3: CAGRDGGGYNEQFF
DNA: TGTGCCGGCCGGGACGGGGGAGGCTACAATGAGCAGTTCTTC

size: many
J: TRBJ2-3
D: TRBD2
V: TRBV12-3/TRBV12-4
CDR3: CASSGTSGRDTQYF
DNA: TGTGCCAGCAGTGGGACTAGCGGGAGAGATACGCAGTATTTT

size: few
J: TRBJ2-1
D: -
V: TRBV6-1
CDR3: CASSEQGMVYNEQFF
DNA: TGTGCCAGCAGTGAACAGGGGATGGTCTACAATGAGCAGTTCTTC

size: few
J: TRBJ1-2
D: -
V: TRBV6-5
CDR3: CASSLGWALGYTF
DNA: TGTGCCAGCAGTTTAGGCTGGGCGTTGGGCTACACCTTC

size: -
J: TRBJ2-5
D: -
V: TRBV6-4
CDR3: CASSDGGEETQYF
DNA: TGTGCCAGCAGTGACGGGGGCGAAGAGACCCAGTACTTC

size: few
J: TRBJ2-2
D: -
V: TRBV6-1
CDR3: CASRGRDWGGELFF
DNA: TGTGCCAGCAGAGGACGGGACTGGGGCGGGGAGCTGTTTTTT

size: medium-sized
J: TRBJ2-7
D: -
V: TRBV12-3/TRBV12-4
CDR3: CASSFHYEQYF
DNA: TGTGCCAGCAGTTTCCACTACGAGCAGTACTTC

size: -
J: TRBJ2-4
D: TRBD2
V: TRBV4-1
CDR3: CASSQGTSNIQYF
DNA: TGCGCCAGCAGCCAAGGGACTAGCAACATTCAGTACTTC

size: medium-sized
J: TRBJ2-5
D: -
V: TRBV7-6
CDR3: CASSQNPGPQYF
DNA: TGTGCCAGCAGCCAAAATCCGGGTCCCCAGTACTTC

size: medium-sized
J: TRBJ2-1
D: -
V: TRBV6-1
CDR3: CASSEAGGNPYEQFF
DNA: TGTGCCAGCAGTGAAGCGGGCGGGAACCCCTACGAGCAGTTCTTC

size: -
J: TRBJ2-3
D: TRBD2
V: TRBV6-6
CDR3: CASLPTYSGLAGPDTQYF
DNA: TGTGCCAGCCTACCAACCTACTCGGGACTAGCGGGACCAGATACGCAGTATTTT

size: many
J: TRBJ2-1
D: TRBD1
V: TRBV6-1
CDR3: CASSPGTGAYEQFF
DNA: TGTGCCAGCAGCCCTGGGACAGGGGCCTACGAGCAGTTCTTC

size: -
J: TRBJ1-4
D: -
V: TRBV6-5
CDR3: CASSEEGVGSEKLFF
DNA: TGTGCCAGCAGTGAAGAGGGGGTGGGTAGCGAAAAACTGTTTTTT

size: medium-sized
J: TRBJ2-5
D: -
V: TRBV7-7
CDR3: CASSLRELGEQYF
DNA: TGTGCTAGCAGCTTAAGGGAATTGGGTGAGCAGTACTTC

size: -
J: TRBJ2-3
D: -
V: TRBV6-4
CDR3: CASSDSLGGDTQYF
DNA: TGTGCCAGCAGTGACTCGCTAGGAGGAGATACGCAGTATTTT

size: -
J: TRBJ1-1
D: -
V: TRBV6-1
CDR3: CAEKAEAFF
DNA: TGTGCCGAAAAGGCTGAAGCTTTCTTT

size: -
J: TRBJ2-1
D: -
V: TRBV14
CDR3: CASSQVGRRHNEQFF
DNA: TGTGCCAGCAGCCAAGTGGGGCGGCGCCACAATGAGCAGTTCTTC

size: few
J: TRBJ2-7
D: TRBD2
V: TRBV4-1
CDR3: CASSQQLAGAYEQYF
DNA: TGCGCCAGCAGCCAACAATTAGCGGGAGCATACGAGCAGTACTTC

size: -
J: TRBJ2-1
D: TRBD2
V: TRBV5-6
CDR3: CASSLVGSGLAGSEQFF
DNA: TGTGCCAGCAGCTTGGTGGGATCGGGACTAGCGGGATCTGAGCAGTTCTTC

size: -
J: TRBJ1-3
D: TRBD1
V: TRBV12-3/TRBV12-4
CDR3: CASTRTGTLRGTIYF
DNA: TGTGCCAGCACCCGGACAGGAACCCTCCGGGGCACCATATATTTT

size: -
J: TRBJ2-3
D: -
V: TRBV7-6
CDR3: CASSTAADTQYF
DNA: TGTGCCAGCAGCACAGCGGCAGATACGCAGTATTTT

size: few
J: TRBJ2-5
D: -
V: TRBV6-1
CDR3: CASSLGRWETQYF
DNA: TGTGCCAGCAGTCTGGGGCGTTGGGAGACCCAGTACTTC

size: -
J: TRBJ1-1
D: -
V: TRBV12-3/TRBV12-4
CDR3: CASSFGRPWVGAFF
DNA: TGTGCCAGCAGTTTCGGCCGACCCTGGGTTGGAGCTTTCTTT

size: -
J: TRBJ2-7
D: TRBD2
V: TRBV6-1
CDR3: CASSGIAGKLYVLYF
DNA: TGTGCCAGCAGTGGAATAGCGGGAAAACTCTACGTCTTGTACTTC

size: medium-sized
J: TRBJ2-5
D: TRBD2
V: TRBV6-1
CDR3: CASRNPGLHNEEYF
DNA: TGTGCCAGCAGAAACCCGGGACTACACAACGAAGAGTACTTC

size: few
J: TRBJ1-1
D: -
V: TRBV6-1
CDR3: CASTGRGNTEAFF
DNA: TGTGCCAGCACGGGACGGGGGAACACTGAAGCTTTCTTT

size: -
J: TRBJ2-3
D: -
V: TRBV10-2
CDR3: CASSVQRETDTQYF
DNA: TGCGCCAGCAGTGTACAGAGGGAGACAGATACGCAGTATTTT

size: -
J: TRBJ2-7
D: TRBD2
V: TRBV7-2
CDR3: CASSYLGLNEQYF
DNA: TGTGCCAGCTCCTACCTGGGACTAAACGAGCAGTACTTC

size: medium-sized
J: TRBJ2-7
D: -
V: TRBV6-1
CDR3: CASRIEGRGGEQYF
DNA: TGTGCCAGCAGAATTGAAGGTAGGGGAGGCGAGCAGTACTTC

size: once
J: TRBJ2-1
D: -
V: TRBV6-5
CDR3: CASSSTLQETQFF
DNA: TGTGCCAGCAGCTCCACACTACAAGAGACCCAGTTCTTC

size: many
J: TRBJ2-3
D: -
V: TRBV27
CDR3: CASSSTNTGDTQYF
DNA: TGTGCCAGCAGTTCTACCAACACAGGAGATACGCAGTATTTT

size: -
J: TRBJ2-4
D: -
V: TRBV6-1
CDR3: CASSIFGRAKNIQYF
DNA: TGTGCCAGCAGTATCTTCGGAAGAGCCAAAAACATTCAGTACTTC

size: many
J: TRBJ2-3
D: -
V: TRBV11-3
CDR3: CASSAARGTTDTQYF
DNA: TGTGCCAGCTCCGCGGCCAGGGGAACAACAGATACGCAGTATTTT

size: many
J: TRBJ2-7
D: TRBD1
V: TRBV27
CDR3: CASSVHRDRAITSSYEQYF
DNA: TGTGCCAGCAGTGTCCACCGGGACAGGGCGATAACGAGCTCCTACGAGCAGTACTTC

size: medium-sized
J: TRBJ2-6
D: -
V: TRBV6-1
CDR3: CASSERGSGANVLTF
DNA: TGTGCCAGCAGCGAGAGGGGTTCCGGGGCCAACGTCCTGACTTTC

size: -
J: TRBJ2-7
D: TRBD2
V: TRBV12-5
CDR3: CARGLVLPGLAPYNEQYF
DNA: TGTGCTCGTGGTTTGGTACTCCCGGGACTAGCGCCCTACAATGAGCAGTACTTC

size: -
J: TRBJ2-7
D: TRBD2
V: TRBV4-3
CDR3: CASSQGLAGGGEQYF
DNA: TGCGCCAGCAGCCAGGGACTAGCGGGAGGCGGGGAGCAGTACTTC

size: -
J: TRBJ1-5
D: TRBD1
V: TRBV6-5
CDR3: CASRWAQGPDQPQHF
DNA: TGTGCCAGCAGATGGGCACAGGGGCCGGATCAGCCCCAGCATTTT

size: few
J: TRBJ2-2
D: -
V: TRBV27
CDR3: CASRDRMNTGELFF
DNA: TGTGCCAGCAGGGACAGAATGAACACCGGGGAGCTGTTTTTT